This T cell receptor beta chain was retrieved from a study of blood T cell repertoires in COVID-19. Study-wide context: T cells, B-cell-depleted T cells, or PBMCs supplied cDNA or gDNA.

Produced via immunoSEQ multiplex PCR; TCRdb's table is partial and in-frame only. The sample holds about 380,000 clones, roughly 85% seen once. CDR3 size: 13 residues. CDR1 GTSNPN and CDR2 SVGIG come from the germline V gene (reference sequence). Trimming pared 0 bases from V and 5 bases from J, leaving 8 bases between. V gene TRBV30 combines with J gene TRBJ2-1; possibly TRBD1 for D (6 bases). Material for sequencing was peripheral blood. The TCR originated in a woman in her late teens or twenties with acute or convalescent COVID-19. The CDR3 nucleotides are TGTGCCTGGAGTGTACAGGGACACAATGAGCAGTTCTTC. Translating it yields CAWSVQGHNEQFF. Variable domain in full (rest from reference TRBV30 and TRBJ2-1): SQTIHQWPATLVQPVGSPLSLECTVEGTSNPNLYWYRQAAGRGLQLLFYSVGIGQISSEVPQNLSASRPQDRQFILSSKKLLLSDSGFYLCAWSVQGHNEQFFGPGTRLTVL.